This T cell receptor (beta chain) was sequenced for a study of cytomegalovirus exposure and HLA in healthy donors. The study ran its PCR with 60 Vbeta and 13 Jbeta primers. Clones were read by immunoSEQ multiplex PCR, and TCRdb kept only the in-frame ones, dropping some. This sample has under 200,000 clones, with almost 80% found just once. This CDR3 is built from 13 residues. Germline-derived CDR1 and CDR2 are MNHEY and SVGAGI. The V gene lost 6 bases and the J gene lost 4 bases, with 12 bases spanning the gap. The clonotype comes from a young man in good health and CMV-seronegative. V usage is TRBV6-5 and J usage is TRBJ1-2; no firm D call. Sequences were obtained from PBMCs. The DNA of the CDR3 is TGTGCCAGCAGGCCCGGGAGCTTCTATGGCTACACCTTC. Its translation is CASRPGSFYGYTF.